The rows below give T cell receptor beta chains drawn from one sample of a study of blood T cell repertoires in COVID-19. The table came from immunoSEQ multiplex PCR; TCRdb's copy has only in-frame clones and leaves some out. The table has some 30,000 clones, roughly 88% seen once. The material sequenced was peripheral blood. These receptors came from an older man with active or convalescent COVID-19. The CDR3 runs from the conserved cysteine through the conserved F or W. The D gene is left open where the match is weak.

v_gene	d_gene	j_gene	CDR3aa	CDR3nt
TRBV24-1	.	TRBJ2-1	CATSDELNRQFF	TGTGCCACCAGTGATGAACTTAATAGGCAGTTCTTC
TRBV19	TRBD2	TRBJ2-2	CASSIRSGGPAGELFF	TGTGCCAGTAGTATTCGATCGGGAGGGCCCGCCGGGGAGCTGTTTTTT
TRBV29-1	.	TRBJ1-1	CSADDGRNTEAFF	TGCAGCGCAGACGACGGGAGGAACACTGAAGCTTTCTTT
TRBV5-4	TRBD1	TRBJ1-6	CASSLARQGANNSPLHF	TGTGCCAGCAGCTTGGCCCGGCAGGGGGCCAATAATTCACCCCTCCACTTT
TRBV19	.	TRBJ1-5	CASNRASRENQPQHF	TGTGCCAGTAACAGGGCTTCTAGGGAGAATCAGCCCCAGCATTTT
TRBV5-4	TRBD1	TRBJ1-2	CASSLVGTGGTGYTF	TGTGCCAGCAGCTTGGTTGGGACAGGGGGCACGGGCTACACCTTC
TRBV28	TRBD1	TRBJ1-1	CASSAQGTGRTEAFF	TGTGCCAGCAGTGCTCAGGGGACAGGCAGGACTGAAGCTTTCTTT
TRBV9	TRBD1	TRBJ1-1	CASSDRGPAEAFF	TGTGCCAGCAGCGACAGGGGGCCGGCTGAAGCTTTCTTT
TRBV19	TRBD1	TRBJ1-1	CASSMAGGASEAFF	TGTGCCAGTAGTATGGCAGGGGGCGCATCTGAAGCTTTCTTT
TRBV11-1	.	TRBJ1-3	CASSLNSGNTIYF	TGTGCCAGCAGCTTAAACAGTGGAAACACCATATATTTT
TRBV18	.	TRBJ1-2	CASSSSGGLNYGYTF	TGTGCCAGCTCCTCCTCCGGGGGGCTTAACTATGGCTACACCTTC
TRBV5-6	TRBD1	TRBJ1-2	CASSSTLDREYGYTF	TGTGCCAGCAGCTCCACATTGGACAGGGAGTATGGCTACACCTTC
TRBV28	TRBD1	TRBJ2-5	CASSYLTGGQETQYF	TGTGCCAGCAGTTACCTAACAGGGGGCCAGGAGACCCAGTACTTC
TRBV7-2	TRBD1	TRBJ2-7	CASSLERDSEQYF	TGTGCCAGCAGCTTAGAACGGGACAGCGAGCAGTACTTC
TRBV12-5	TRBD1	TRBJ2-3	CASGSKQGVSTDTQYF	TGTGCTAGTGGTTCTAAACAGGGGGTTAGCACAGATACGCAGTATTTT
TRBV5-1	TRBD2	TRBJ2-4	CASSLAKGWAGDPKNIQYF	TGCGCCAGCAGCTTGGCGAAAGGTTGGGCGGGAGATCCCAAAAACATTCAGTACTTC